One and the same sample provided the 18 T cell receptor beta chains below, sequenced in a study of Ad26.COV2.S vaccination and SARS-CoV-2 variants. TCRdb keeps only in-frame clones here, not all; method: immunoSEQ multiplex PCR. The profile shows some 300,000 clones, about 86% of them singletons. Noted treatment: about 20 received Ad26.COV2.S at low or high dose, single or two shots; several received placebo; per-sample allocation not given. It was on day 63 after the first vaccine or placebo injection that samples were taken. This specimen consisted of peripheral blood, obtained in a trial of Ad26.COV2.S vaccine versus placebo. The receptors shown here come from a person between 18 and 59 years old who received the Ad26.COV2.S COVID-19 vaccine or a placebo.

In this sample, this clone is medium-sized (0.01 to 0.1%). The J gene is TRBJ2-2, the V gene TRBV7-2, with a weak D call TRBD1 (6 bases). Germline CDR1 reads SGHTA; CDR2 reads FQGNSA. With 6 bases removed from V and 6 bases from J, the gap between germline ends came to 14 bases. The CDR3 is made up of 14 amino acids. CDR3 bases: TGTGCCAGCAGAGAACAGGGTTGGGCCGGGGAGCTGTTTTTT. Protein sequence: CASREQGWAGELFF.

The genes are TRBV7-2 and TRBJ1-2, with 10 positions matching TRBD1. Per germline, CDR1 SGHTA and CDR2 FQGNSA. This CDR3 is built from 15 residues. J was trimmed by 5 bases and V by 3 bases; bases with no gene match: 6. DNA for the CDR3: TGTGCCAGCAGCTTCGGACAGGGGGTTCGATATGGCTACACCTTC. Amino acids: CASSFGQGVRYGYTF. The complete variable domain, with remaining parts taken from reference TRBV7-2 and TRBJ1-2, reads GAGVSQSPSNKVTEKGKDVELRCDPISGHTALYWYRQSLGQGLEFLIYFQGNSAPDKSGLPSDRFSAERTGGSVSTLTIQRTQQEDSAVYLCASSFGQGVRYGYTFGSGTRLTVV.

The chain has TRBV10-3 and TRBJ2-3; the match to TRBD1 covers 7 bases. Trimming took 10 bases from V and 1 from J; bases not matched to a gene: 11. This CDR3 has 15 amino acids. The germline CDR1 and CDR2 sequences are ENHRY and SYGVKD. The CDR3 coding sequence is TGTGCCACCTACGGGACAGCGCAACGCACAGATACGCAGTATTTT. It specifies CATYGTAQRTDTQYF.

V is TRBV18 and J is TRBJ1-2; D gene uncertain. V was clipped by 3 bases and J by 6 bases, with 11 bases between them. The germline V gene encodes CDR1 KGHSH and CDR2 LQKENI. This CDR3 contains 13 residues. This CDR3 reads CASSPRHEDGYTF. CDR3 DNA sequence: TGTGCCAGCTCACCCAGACACGAGGATGGCTACACCTTC.

Turning to this clone: Additional DNA sequences in this sample encode the identical CDR3. The chain joins TRBV5-1 to TRBJ2-5; D remains unclear. The V end was cut by 2 bases, the J end by 2 bases, with 4 bases between. The CDR3 consists of 12 residues. Germline values: CDR1 SGHRS, CDR2 YFSETQ. CDR3 sequence (DNA): TGCGCCAGCAGCTTATCTCAAGAGACCCAGTACTTC. It yields the protein CASSLSQETQYF.

V gene TRBV5-4 combines with J gene TRBJ1-6; D may be TRBD1 (5 bases). The germline CDR1 and CDR2 sequences are SGHNT and YYREEE (reference sequence). Trimming left V 0 bases short and J 9 bases short, with 13 bases between. The CDR3 totals 15 residues. The CDR3 DNA reads as TGTGCCAGCAGCTTGGAGGGCAGGGCGGCTTCACCCCTCCACTTT. Translated: CASSLEGRAASPLHF.

J is TRBJ1-1 and V is TRBV10-3; 7 bases match TRBD1. V gave up 11 bases and J gave up 4 bases; unmatched junction bases: 13. The CDR3 spans 14 residues. CDR1 and CDR2 (germline): ENHRY, SYGVKD. The CDR3 spells CAAQPGQKGTEAFF. The CDR3 nucleotides read TGTGCCGCTCAACCGGGACAGAAGGGCACTGAAGCTTTCTTT.

The genes are TRBV28 and TRBJ1-2, with D unclear. In germline, CDR1 is MDHEN, CDR2 SYDVKM. The germline V and J ends were trimmed by 8 bases and 8 bases, with 6 bases remaining between them. This CDR3 is 9 amino acids long. CDR3 amino acids: CASGEGYTF. CDR3 DNA: TGTGCCAGCGGTGAAGGCTACACCTTC.

The CDR3 protein is CASTTQTAYNEQFF. The CDR3 DNA sequence: TGTGCCAGCACCACTCAGACGGCGTACAATGAGCAGTTCTTC. V and J are TRBV5-4 and TRBJ2-1; D is unresolved. The V gene lost 6 bases and the J gene lost 4 bases, with 14 bases spanning the gap. From germline, CDR1 is SGHNT and CDR2 YYREEE (reference sequence). The CDR3 has 14 amino acids.

The genes are TRBV28 and TRBJ1-1; possibly TRBD1 for D (5 bases). Trimming removed 3 bases from V and 10 bases from J, with 12 bases in between. Germline V gives CDR1 MDHEN, CDR2 SYDVKM. The CDR3 is 12 residues long. The CDR3 loop reads CASSFIGRGAFF. For the CDR3, the DNA is TGTGCCAGCAGTTTCATTGGGAGGGGAGCTTTCTTT.

The J gene is TRBJ2-7, the V gene TRBV7-2, with TRBD2 matching over 9 bases. J was trimmed by 5 bases and V by 5 bases; bases with no gene match: 13. The CDR3 has 16 amino acids. Germline loops: CDR1 SGHTA, CDR2 FQGNSA. CDR3 amino acids: CASSLTRGGGAHEQYF. The DNA of the CDR3 is TGTGCCAGCAGCCTAACCCGTGGCGGGGGGGCTCACGAGCAGTACTTC.

This clone occurred once. This chain uses TRBV5-1 with TRBJ2-7, with D possibly being TRBD2 (6 bases). CDR3 length: 14 residues. Looked up from germline, CDR1 is SGHRS and CDR2 is YFSETQ. The ends were cut back, 0 bases at V and 6 bases at J, with 13 bases in the middle. The CDR3 loop is CASSLAGSWTEQYF. The CDR3 bases are TGCGCCAGCAGCTTGGCCGGGAGTTGGACCGAGCAGTACTTC.

V gene TRBV7-2 combines with J gene TRBJ2-2; D uncertain. The CDR3 is 14 amino acids. Germline CDR1 is SGHTA and CDR2 is FQGNSA. Trimming took off 7 bases at V and 4 bases at J, with 13 bases between the two ends. The CDR3 DNA is TGTGCCAGCACCCTACGTTCGGGCACCGGGGAGCTGTTTTTT. Amino acids: CASTLRSGTGELFF.

The chain couples TRBV5-1 to TRBJ2-5, with TRBD2 matching 11 bases. V shed 2 bases and J 5 bases; nucleotides not matched to a gene: 5. Germline V CDR1 and CDR2: SGHRS, YFSETQ. The CDR3 runs 15 residues. The CDR3, as DNA: TGCGCCAGCAGCTTTAGCGGGGGGGAAGTTGAGACCCAGTACTTC. Translating it yields CASSFSGGEVETQYF.

The CDR3 is CASITGESYNEQFF. As DNA, the CDR3 is TGTGCCAGCATCACGGGCGAGTCCTACAATGAGCAGTTCTTC. The chain combines TRBV7-9 with TRBJ2-1; D not certain. Germline V gene lookup returns CDR1 SEHNR and CDR2 FQNEAQ (reference sequence). The V and J ends lost 7 bases and 1 base respectively, with 11 bases between them. This CDR3 is built from 14 residues.

This rearrangement joins TRBV9 to TRBJ2-1; 7 positions agree with TRBD1. Germline V CDR1 and CDR2: SGDLS, YYNGEE. This CDR3 contains 12 residues. J was trimmed by 9 bases and V by 3 bases; bases with no gene match: 3. The CDR3 region has the DNA TGTGCCAGCAGCGCGGGACAGATTGAGCAGTTCTTC. It translates to CASSAGQIEQFF.

The genes are TRBV7-2 and TRBJ1-2; D is undetermined. Trimming stripped 5 bases from V and 0 bases from J, with 10 bases between. This CDR3 contains 14 residues. CDR1 is SGHTA, CDR2 FQGNSA, per germline. The CDR3 DNA follows: TGTGCCAGCAGCCTGGACGGCTCTAACTATGGCTACACCTTC. Residues: CASSLDGSNYGYTF.

Of note for this clone: This sample also contains other DNA sequences that code for the same CDR3. V usage is TRBV7-2 and J usage is TRBJ1-2, with D perhaps TRBD1 (5 bases). The V gene lost 3 bases and the J gene lost 2 bases, with 7 bases spanning the gap. Germline-derived CDR1 and CDR2 are SGHTA and FQGNSA. This CDR3 has 13 residues. The CDR3 here is CASSFGGNYGYTF. In DNA, the CDR3 is TGTGCCAGCAGCTTCGGGGGGAACTATGGCTACACCTTC.